These 7 T cell receptor beta chains came from one sample sequenced in a study of T cell responses to AZD1222 COVID-19 vaccine. The assay was immunoSEQ multiplex PCR, and TCRdb's table has in-frame clones only and misses some. The repertoire has over 150,000 clones, approximately 87% of them found once; the top ten carry roughly 5.8%. Specimen: peripheral blood, collected on day 0 of MenACWY control vaccination. The receptors here all came from an adult in good health.

The rearrangement joins TRBV5-1 to TRBJ1-1; D is possibly TRBD1 (5 bases). V shed 0 bases and J shed 0 bases, with 15 bases lying between them. This CDR3 comprises 17 residues. CDR1 is SGHRS, CDR2 YFSETQ, per germline. CDR3 DNA sequence: TGCGCCAGCAGCTTGGGACTTAAGGGGCTGATGAACACTGAAGCTTTCTTT. Encoded protein: CASSLGLKGLMNTEAFF.

The V call is TRBV5-1, the J call TRBJ2-1; D gene ambiguous. Germline lookup yields CDR1 SGHRS and CDR2 YFSETQ. The CDR3 totals 17 residues. V lost 0 bases and J 4 bases, leaving 17 bases between the germline ends. The CDR3 reads CASSLVHTEAPYNEQFF. Here the CDR3 DNA reads TGCGCCAGCAGCTTGGTGCATACTGAGGCCCCTTACAATGAGCAGTTCTTC.

The rearrangement links TRBV6-6 to TRBJ2-2; no definite D call. Trimming took 2 bases from V and 6 from J, leaving 13 bases between them. The CDR3 runs to 15 residues. CDR1 is MNHNY and CDR2 is SVGAGI in the germline V gene (reference sequence). This chain's CDR3 is CASSYDTRIAGELFF. The CDR3 DNA sequence: TGTGCCAGCAGTTACGACACAAGGATCGCCGGGGAGCTGTTTTTT.

The chain is built from TRBV4-1 and TRBJ1-2; unclear D gene. CDR1 and CDR2 (germline): MGHRA, YSYEKL. Trimming pared 0 bases from V and 0 bases from J, leaving 5 bases between. The length of the CDR3 is 14 residues. Here the CDR3 DNA reads TGCGCCAGCAGCCAAGATACGGCTAACTATGGCTACACCTTC. This translates into CASSQDTANYGYTF.

The chain recombines TRBV9 with TRBJ2-4; D is tentatively TRBD1 or TRBD2 (6 bases each). Germline CDR1 SGDLS, CDR2 YYNGEE. The ends were cut back, 0 bases at V and 7 bases at J, with 11 bases in the middle. The CDR3 is 14 amino acids. The CDR3: CASSVAGAGNIQYF. As DNA, the CDR3 is TGTGCCAGCAGCGTAGCAGGGGCGGGGAACATTCAGTACTTC.

The chain is built from TRBV27 and TRBJ1-2, with D unclear. Trimming shortened V by 0 bases and J by 8 bases, and 10 bases separated the two germline ends. Germline V gene data show CDR1 as MNHEY and CDR2 as SMNVEV (reference sequence). CDR3 size: 13 residues. In DNA form, the CDR3 reads TGTGCCAGCAGTTTATCCAAGATACAGGGCTACACCTTC. Protein product: CASSLSKIQGYTF.

This sequence joins TRBV3-1 (or the pseudogene TRBV3-2) and TRBJ2-7; the D gene is possibly TRBD1 (6 bases). The CDR3 extends over 14 amino acids. Germline values: CDR1 LGHDT, CDR2 YNNKEL (reference sequence). V lost 2 bases to trimming and J lost 4 bases, with 12 bases between them. The CDR3 reads CASSQSGEPYEQYV. The CDR3 DNA sequence: TGTGCCAGCAGCCAATCAGGGGAACCTTACGAGCAGTACGTC.